This TCR beta chain was identified during a study of tumor-infiltrating lymphocytes in primary liver carcinoma. Trimming stripped 8 bases from V and 1 base from J, with 18 bases between. The CDR3 is made up of 15 amino acids. Co-extraction yielded RNA and DNA from around 20-30 mg of unsorted bulk tissue. For each tumor, five separate regions were sampled. Starting material of 450 to 550 ng total RNA yielded TCR beta cDNA via a constant-region primer. Generation of the TCR beta libraries relied on three nested multiplex PCR rounds using slightly modified ARM-PCR. A C-beta reverse primer was combined with TRBV1-TRBV30 forward primers in the first two PCR rounds, and each round had 10 cycles. TCRdb reanalysed the multiplex PCR reads using MiXCR and keeps one entry per CDR3 protein. Here the sample spans around 190,000 distinct CDR3 sequences, around 81% being singletons. Only one count was recorded for this clonotype.

The J gene is TRBJ2-7, the V gene TRBV12-3 or TRBV12-4; maybe TRBD2 (6 bases). The sample taken for sequencing was tumor tissue from primary liver carcinoma. This TCR was sampled from a man aged 40-49 years with primary liver carcinoma and hepatitis B virus infection. The DNA of the CDR3 is TGTGCCAGCGGTTCAGACGGGAGTGAGTCCTACGAGCAGTACTTC. Residues: CASGSDGSESYEQYF.